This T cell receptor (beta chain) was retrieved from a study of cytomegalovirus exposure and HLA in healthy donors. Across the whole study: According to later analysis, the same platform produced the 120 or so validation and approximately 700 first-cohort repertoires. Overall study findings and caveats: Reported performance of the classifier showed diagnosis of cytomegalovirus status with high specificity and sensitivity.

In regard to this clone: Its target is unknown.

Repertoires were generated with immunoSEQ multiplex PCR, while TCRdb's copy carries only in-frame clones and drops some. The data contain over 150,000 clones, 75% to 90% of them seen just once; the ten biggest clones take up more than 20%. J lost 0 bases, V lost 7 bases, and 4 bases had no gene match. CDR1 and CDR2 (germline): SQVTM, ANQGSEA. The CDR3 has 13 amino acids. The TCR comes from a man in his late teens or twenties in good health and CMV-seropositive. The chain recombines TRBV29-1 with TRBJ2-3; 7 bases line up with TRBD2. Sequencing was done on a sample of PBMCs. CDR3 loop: CSEISGSTDTQYF. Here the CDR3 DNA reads TGCAGCGAGATTAGCGGGAGCACAGATACGCAGTATTTT.